The TCR beta chain described here comes from a study of response to subunit inactivated influenza vaccine. Overall study findings and caveats: The authors offered the suggestion that each seasonal influenza vaccination recruits few new T cells.

Using its own MiXCR run on the RT-PCR reads, TCRdb lists one record per CDR3 protein. The sample holds hundreds of thousands of distinct CDR3 sequences, 10% to 15% seen once. The CDR3 is 13 amino acids. V was cut by 4 bases and J by 7 bases, with 14 bases left in between. The germline V gene has CDR1 LNHNV and CDR2 YYDKDF (reference sequence). As concerns this clonotype: Its antigen is not identified.

The input for sequencing was PBMCs from blood, taken on the day of vaccination. The chain is built from TRBV15 and TRBJ2-7; D uncertain. This sequence originates from a man between 45 and 60 years old who received an inactivated influenza vaccine. In DNA, the CDR3 is TGTGCCACCAGCAAGAGAACAAGTTCAGAGCAGTACTTC. Translating gives CATSKRTSSEQYF.